These 20 T cell receptor beta chains were all obtained from the same sample, sequenced in a study of tumor and adjacent non-tumor tissue in lung cancer. A modified ARM-PCR protocol with three rounds of nested PCR amplified TCRbeta. MiXCR, applied by TCRdb to the multiplex PCR reads, yields one record per CDR3 protein. The table includes over 110,000 distinct CDR3 sequences, 60% to 70% detected once. RNA was extracted from bulk tissue without any cell sorting. The sample taken for sequencing was lung tumor tissue. The receptors come from a man aged 55-75 years with small cell lung cancer.

The V call is TRBV20-1, the J call TRBJ1-4; possibly TRBD1 for D (5 bases). The CDR3 runs 15 residues. Germline V gene sequence: CDR1 DFQATT, CDR2 SNEGSKA (reference sequence). V lost 4 bases, J lost 6 bases, and 18 bases lay in between. CDR3 sequence reads: CSATLDRDIDEKLFF. The CDR3 DNA reads as TGCAGTGCTACCCTAGACAGAGACATTGATGAAAAACTGTTTTTT.

The CDR3 DNA is TGCAGTGCTGCCGGGACTGGCGGACAAACAGATACGCAGTATTTT. Its translation: CSAAGTGGQTDTQYF. The V and J genes are TRBV20-1 and TRBJ2-3; tentative D call: TRBD2 (6 bases). V shed 5 bases and J shed 3 bases, with 18 bases lying between them. Germline CDR1 and CDR2: DFQATT and SNEGSKA (reference sequence). The CDR3 is 15 residues long.

This clonotype was seen once. Just one base apart from a much larger clone, this may be a read error. The chain combines TRBV7-9 with TRBJ1-5; unclear D gene. This CDR3 is 12 amino acids long. Germline loops: CDR1 SEHNR, CDR2 FQNEAQ (reference sequence). CDR3 amino acids: CANSQPGQPQHF. CDR3 DNA: TGTGCCAACAGCCAGCCCGGACAGCCCCAGCATTTT.

This clonotype has only one observation. Compared with germline, one end of the junction differs, possibly owing to a read error. V and J are TRBV11-2 and TRBJ1-2; possible D gene TRBD1, 5 bases. Looked up from germline, CDR1 is SGHAT and CDR2 is FQNNGV. The CDR3 loop spans 16 amino acids. The CDR3 region has the DNA TGTGCCAGCAGCTTCAGGGAGCCGGGCGTCGGCTATGGTTACACCTTC. Translation gives CASSFREPGVGYGYTF. Based on the CDR3 plus reference TRBV11-2 and TRBJ1-2, the full variable domain is EAGVAQSPRYKIIEKRQSVAFWCNPISGHATLYWYQQILGQGPKLLIQFQNNGVVDDSQLPKDRFSAERLKGVDSTLKIQPAKLEDSAVYLCASSFREPGVGYGYTFGSGTRLTVV.

The rearrangement links TRBV11-2 to TRBJ2-5; TRBD2 is a possible D gene (6 bases). The V gene's germline CDR1 is SGHAT and CDR2 FQNNGV. The CDR3 runs to 12 residues. This CDR3 reads CTSSRTQETQYF. DNA of the CDR3: TGTACTAGCAGCCGAACTCAAGAGACCCAGTACTTC. The whole variable domain, filled in from reference TRBV11-2 and TRBJ2-5, reads EAGVAQSPRYKIIEKRQSVAFWCNPISGHATLYWYQQILGQGPKLLIQFQNNGVVDDSQLPKDRFSAERLKGVDSTLKIQPAKLEDSAVYLCTSSRTQETQYFGPGTRLLVL.

Concerning this clonotype: A much bigger clone sits one base away, suggesting this may be a read error. The chain carries TRBV11-3 and TRBJ2-3; 7 nucleotides match TRBD2. CDR3 length: 14 amino acids. From germline, CDR1 is SGHNT and CDR2 YENEEA. The CDR3 sequence: CARSFSGWTDTQYF. CDR3 sequence (DNA): TGTGCCCGCAGTTTTAGCGGGTGGACAGATACGCAGTATTTT.

Of note for this clonotype: One junction end disagrees with the germline gene, perhaps due to a read error. V gene TRBV13 combines with J gene TRBJ1-1; the D is unclear. The length of the CDR3 is 15 residues. Germline CDR1 PRHDT, CDR2 FYEKMQ (reference sequence). Written as DNA, the CDR3 is TGTGCCGGCAGGACCCGGGGAGGCATGAACACTGAAGCTTTCTTT. Protein: CAGRTRGGMNTEAFF.

The V call is TRBV30, the J call TRBJ2-5; D might be TRBD2 (7 bases). CDR3 length: 17 residues. Germline V gene data show CDR1 as GTSNPN and CDR2 as SVGIG (reference sequence). The germline V and J ends were trimmed by 1 base and 2 bases, with 20 bases remaining between them. CDR3 in DNA: TGTGCCTGGAGTGCTGGCTTCTTAGGGGGGGCTCAAGAGACCCAGTACTTC. This encodes CAWSAGFLGGAQETQYF.

Comments on this clonotype: One end of the junction does not line up with germline, which may come from a read error. The chain links TRBV20-1 to TRBJ2-5; TRBD2 agrees at 10 bases. Germline V CDR1 and CDR2: DFQATT, SNEGSKA (reference sequence). The CDR3 is 14 amino acids. The CDR3 nucleotides read TGCAGTGTTAGAGCAAGCGGGAGGGGTGGGATCCAGTACTTC. Translated: CSVRASGRGGIQYF.

This clonotype showed up many times. The gene calls are TRBV6-1 and TRBJ1-1; D unresolved. V was cut by 4 bases and J by 1 base, with 7 bases left in between. Germline CDR1 is MNHNS and CDR2 is SASEGT. CDR3 size: 13 residues. This chain's CDR3 is CASSAVRNTEAFF. The CDR3 DNA reads as TGTGCCAGCAGTGCAGTGAGGAACACTGAAGCTTTCTTT.

A note on this clonotype: One end of the junction fails to match germline, which may point to a read error. This chain connects TRBV10-3 to TRBJ2-2; D may be TRBD2 (5 bases). The germline gives CDR1 ENHRY, CDR2 SYGVKD. This CDR3 is 15 amino acids long. This CDR3 reads CAISARSSTTGEQFF. The CDR3, as DNA: TGTGCCATCAGTGCGCGTAGCTCTACCACCGGGGAGCAGTTTTTT.

A note on this clonotype: In this CDR3 the conserved last residue, phenylalanine or tryptophan, is missing, so a read error is likely. Because the CDR3's place on the DNA is in doubt, the DNA is left out and the CDR3 is given as listed by TCRdb. CDR3: CASSVTGGGQPQHL. The chain uses TRBV12-3 or TRBV12-4 and TRBJ1-5; the table's TRBD1 call for D was not verified on the DNA. The CDR3 length is 14 residues, termini included.

Remarks on this clonotype: A read error is possible here, since a much larger clone lies one base away. The chain has TRBV20-1 and TRBJ2-1; no definite D call. Germline lookup yields CDR1 DFQATT and CDR2 SNEGSKA (reference sequence). Trimming shortened V by 0 bases and J by 2 bases, and 8 bases separated the two germline ends. The CDR3 loop spans 14 amino acids. DNA for the CDR3: TGCAGTGCTAGAGACTCAGGAGCCTACAATGAGCAGTTCTTC. It translates to CSARDSGAYNEQFF.

As regards this clonotype: Because it lacks the conserved phenylalanine or tryptophan at the end, this CDR3 is likely a read error. The gene calls are TRBV20-1 and TRBJ1-3; D remains unclear. CDR1 and CDR2 (germline): DFQATT, SNEGSKA (reference sequence). V gave up 3 bases and J gave up 0 bases, with 9 bases separating them. The CDR3 is 14 residues long. CDR3: CSASGLSSGNTIYS. DNA of the CDR3: TGCAGTGCTAGTGGACTTAGCTCTGGAAACACCATATATTCT.

At least ten counts were recorded for this clonotype. This chain joins TRBV6-2 or TRBV6-3 and TRBJ1-1; D remains unclear. CDR1 and CDR2 (germline): MNHEY, SVGEGT. Trimming left V 6 bases short and J 0 bases short, with 11 bases between. The CDR3 runs to 14 residues. CDR3 in amino acids: CASRAWTVNTEAFF. The CDR3 DNA is TGTGCCAGCAGGGCCTGGACCGTGAACACTGAAGCTTTCTTT.

This clonotype was recorded a few times. A much larger clonotype is one base distant, so this may be a read error. The chain joins TRBV12-3 or TRBV12-4 to TRBJ2-7; no firm D call. CDR3 length: 16 residues. Trimming removed 7 bases at V and 3 bases at J, with 22 bases between. In DNA, the CDR3 is TGTGCCAGCACCCTCGCGAGTGCAGGAAGCTTCTACGAGCAGTACTTC. This encodes CASTLASAGSFYEQYF.

This clonotype was detected only a few times. The genes are TRBV20-1 and TRBJ2-7; D perhaps matches TRBD2 (5 bases). Deletions cut 6 bases from V and 5 bases from J, with 14 bases between. CDR1 is DFQATT and CDR2 is SNEGSKA in the germline V gene (reference sequence). The CDR3 consists of 12 residues. The CDR3 spells CSAQRPTNEQYF. The CDR3 DNA is TGCAGTGCCCAGCGGCCAACGAACGAGCAGTACTTC.

This clonotype was observed a handful of times. Just one base apart from a much larger clone, this may be a read error. This rearrangement joins TRBV20-1 to TRBJ1-5, with 7 bases identical to TRBD1. CDR1 is DFQATT and CDR2 is SNEGSKA in the germline V gene (reference sequence). Trimming removed 6 bases from V and 4 bases from J; junction bases left unmatched: 9. CDR3 length: 14 residues. The chain's CDR3 is CSAHDRAGNQPQHF. The CDR3 region has the DNA TGCAGTGCACACGACAGGGCGGGGAATCAGCCCCAGCATTTT.

The rearrangement links TRBV11-2 to TRBJ2-7; D remains unclear. Germline lookup yields CDR1 SGHAT and CDR2 FQNNGV. Trimming removed 8 bases from V and 0 bases from J, with 17 bases in between. This CDR3 contains 15 residues. The CDR3 DNA reads TGTGCCAGCGGTTCATCCATGGGAAGCTCCTACGAGCAGTACGTC. Protein: CASGSSMGSSYEQYV.

This clonotype was seen only a few times. The rearrangement links TRBV12-3 or TRBV12-4 to TRBJ2-3; D gene ambiguous. The CDR3 has 13 amino acids. The V and J ends lost 3 bases and 0 bases respectively, with 4 bases between them. The CDR3 region has the DNA TGTGCCAGCAGTTTTGCCAGCACAGATACGCAGTATTTT. This encodes CASSFASTDTQYF.